The entry below gives a single T cell receptor beta chain sequence along with its context. No antigen is known for it. Trimming shortened V by 5 bases and J by 0 bases, and 14 bases separated the two germline ends. CDR1 is MGHDK and CDR2 is SYGVNS in the germline V gene. The CDR3 consists of 16 residues. This record belongs to a study of T-cell memory formation after mild COVID-19. From the 5' RACE reads, TCRdb called clonotypes with MiXCR, one entry per CDR3 protein. The table has hundreds of thousands of distinct CDR3 sequences, 17% seen once. Study-wide results and caveats: What remained unconfirmed was the SARS-CoV-2 specificity of second-wave clones peaking on day 37. Mostly located in CM and EM were contracting CD4+ clones, with contracting CD8+ clones located in EMRA.

This sequence joins TRBV25-1 and TRBJ2-1; the D gene is possibly TRBD2 (5 bases). The sample taken for sequencing was PBMCs or a T cell subset sorted from them (not recorded which). This TCR came from an adult woman who had mild COVID-19 (a few samples of this study predate the infection). Cell type and time point are not known. CDR3 residues: CASSYAKGSSYNEQFF. The CDR3, as DNA: TGTGCCAGCAGTTACGCGAAAGGGAGCTCCTACAATGAGCAGTTCTTC.